This T cell receptor (beta chain) appears in the sequencing data of a study of blood T cell repertoires in COVID-19. V gave up 3 bases and J gave up 3 bases; unmatched junction bases: 13. The germline gives CDR1 SGHVS, CDR2 FQNEAQ. The CDR3 has 17 residues. Participant-given clinical history determined each cohort assignment. TCRdb's copy holds only in-frame clones and misses some; the assay was immunoSEQ multiplex PCR. The sample lists about 440,000 clones; about 85% were seen once. The sequenced material came from PBMCs or T cells enriched from blood (not recorded which). The chain is built from TRBV7-8 and TRBJ1-1, with 7 bases that match TRBD1. The receptor was isolated from a woman younger than 30 with acute COVID-19. The CDR3 nucleotides read TGTGCCAGCAGCTTTGGACAGGCTTTCTACCTAGACACTGAAGCTTTCTTT. It encodes CASSFGQAFYLDTEAFF.